This T cell receptor (beta chain) was identified in a study of regulatory T cells in long-lasting Graves disease. Study-wide results and limits: Patients with persistent disease showed a bias toward TRBV28, TRBJ1-2 and TRBJ2-5.

A remark on this clonotype: Its antigen is currently unknown.

Time point meaning: newly diagnosed GD, antithyroid drugs for less than 3 months. Researchers made the TCR library from RNA that was extracted from PBMCs. It was American Thyroid Association guidelines that determined Graves' disease diagnosis. Assembly of TCR beta libraries relied on iRepertoire HTBI primers together with Arm-PCR of CDR3 regions. In TCRdb, the multiplex PCR reads were re-called with MiXCR into one record per CDR3 protein. The sample carries roughly 420,000 distinct CDR3 sequences, roughly 15% recorded once. This CDR3 has 12 residues. Germline V gene data show CDR1 as DFQATT and CDR2 as SNEGSKA (reference sequence). Trimming took 3 bases from V and 5 from J, leaving 10 bases between them.

Source: peripheral blood mononuclear cells (PBMCs), taken at new diagnosis, from a patient treated with antithyroid drugs. V usage is TRBV20-1 and J usage is TRBJ2-5; D is unresolved. The receptor was derived from a female donor with Graves disease. This CDR3 reads CSASVSVETQYF. The CDR3 DNA reads TGCAGTGCTAGTGTATCGGTGGAGACCCAGTACTTC.